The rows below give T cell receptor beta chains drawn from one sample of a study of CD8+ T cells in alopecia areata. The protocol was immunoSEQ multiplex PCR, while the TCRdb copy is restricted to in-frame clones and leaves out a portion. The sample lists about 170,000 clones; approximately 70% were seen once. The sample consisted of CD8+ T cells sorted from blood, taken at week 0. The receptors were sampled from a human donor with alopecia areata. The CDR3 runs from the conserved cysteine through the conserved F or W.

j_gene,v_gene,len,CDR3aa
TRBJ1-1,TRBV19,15,CASSIEGGLGTEAFF
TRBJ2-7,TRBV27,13,CASSLGTTYEQYF
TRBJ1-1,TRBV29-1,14,CSVEEGWGSTEAFF
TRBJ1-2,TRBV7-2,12,CASSLDNYGYTF
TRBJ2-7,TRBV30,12,CAWSRGDYEQYF
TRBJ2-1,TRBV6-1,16,CASSDGTSGPHNEQFF
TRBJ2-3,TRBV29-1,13,CSDRDTRTDTQYF
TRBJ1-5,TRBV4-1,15,CASSPGQESNQPQHF
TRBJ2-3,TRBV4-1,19,CASSQESGGVLLSTDTQYF
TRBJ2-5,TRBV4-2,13,CASSQVVGETQYF
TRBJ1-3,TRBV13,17,CASSLRGGGASGNTIYF
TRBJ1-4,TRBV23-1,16,CASSQYQGARGEKLFF
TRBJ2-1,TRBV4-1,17,CASSQVLDRGSYNEQFF
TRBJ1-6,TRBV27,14,CATRGIAYNSPLHF
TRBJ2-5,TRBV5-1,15,CASSPGGDRQETQYF
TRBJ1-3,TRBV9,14,CASNSGDSGNTIYF
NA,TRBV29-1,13,CSVEGQASYEQYF
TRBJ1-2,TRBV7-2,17,CASSLLITTRANYGYTF
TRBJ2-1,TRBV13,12,CASSLARNEQFF
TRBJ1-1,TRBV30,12,CAWRLAGTEAFF
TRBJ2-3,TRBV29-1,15,CSADRESTWADTQYF
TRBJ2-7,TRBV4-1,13,CASSWLGDNEQYF
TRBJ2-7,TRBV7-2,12,CASSWSGYEQYF
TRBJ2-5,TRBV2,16,CASRSPTGGPQETQYF
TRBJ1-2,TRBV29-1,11,CSVNRGYGYTF
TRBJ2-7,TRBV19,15,CASSEGRASSYEQYF
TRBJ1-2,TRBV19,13,CASMSGGLYGYTF
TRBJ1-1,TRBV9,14,CASSVVGGSTEAFF
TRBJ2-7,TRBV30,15,CAWSVGGAIAYEQYF
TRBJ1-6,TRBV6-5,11,CASKSNSPLHF
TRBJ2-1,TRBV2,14,CASSTEGVSDEQFF
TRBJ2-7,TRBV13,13,CASSSTGGYEQYF
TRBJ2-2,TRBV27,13,CASSLWGSGELFF
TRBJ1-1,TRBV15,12,CAIRQGNTEAFF
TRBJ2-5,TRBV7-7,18,CASSSKGQGHPEGETQYF
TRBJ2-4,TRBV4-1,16,CASSNLAGEAKNIQYF
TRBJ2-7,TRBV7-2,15,CASSTGRGEVYEQYF
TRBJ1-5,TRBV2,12,CASGVGNQPQHF
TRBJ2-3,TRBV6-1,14,CASSELSHTDTQYF
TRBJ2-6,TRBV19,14,CASSITSGANVLTF
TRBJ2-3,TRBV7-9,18,CASSLPPGRWPVTDTQYF
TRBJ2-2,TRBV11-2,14,CASRPGGISGELFF
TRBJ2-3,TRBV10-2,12,CASSAGTDTQYF
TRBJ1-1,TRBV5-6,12,CASSWTGNEAFF
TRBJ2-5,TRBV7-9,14,CASSLRWGAETQYF
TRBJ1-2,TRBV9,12,CASRDRVYGYTF
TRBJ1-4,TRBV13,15,CASSSGQGPNEKLFF
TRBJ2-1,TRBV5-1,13,CASSWGRYNEQFF
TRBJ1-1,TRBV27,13,CASNTAVGTEAFF